This passage covers 29 T cell receptor beta chains from one sample sequenced in a study of identical twins. TCRdb reprocessed the 5' RACE reads via MiXCR and lists one record per CDR3 protein. The table has some 690,000 distinct CDR3 sequences, around 20% seen once. This sample was also put to use in a study of T cells expressing NK-cell markers.

The sample was PBMCs. The receptors shown here come from a woman under 30 in good health.

This clonotype was recorded a few times. The rearrangement joins TRBV6-5 to TRBJ2-4; the match to TRBD2 covers 8 bases. There are 17 residues in the CDR3. The V segment lost 4 bases and the J segment 4 bases; nucleotides outside the gene matches: 12. Germline lookup yields CDR1 MNHEY and CDR2 SVGAGI. The CDR3 DNA reads as TGTGCCAGCAGTTCCCCCCCGGGAGGGCCTGGAAAAAACATTCAGTACTTC. Translating gives CASSSPPGGPGKNIQYF.

This chain connects TRBV5-1 to TRBJ1-1, with D unclear. The germline gives CDR1 SGHRS, CDR2 YFSETQ. V lost 3 bases, J lost 6 bases, and 12 bases lay in between. The CDR3 runs 13 residues. As DNA, the CDR3 is TGCGCCAGCAGCTCCGCGGTTGGGGCTGAAGCTTTCTTT. The encoded protein is CASSSAVGAEAFF.

This clonotype was counted between two and nine times. The chain has TRBV10-3 and TRBJ1-2, with TRBD1 identical over 7 bases. This CDR3 has 14 residues. The V and J ends lost 4 bases and 4 bases, in that order; junction bases with no gene match: 6. Per the germline V gene, CDR1 is ENHRY and CDR2 is SYGVKD. The CDR3 protein is CAISVSGGSYGYTF. The CDR3 coding sequence is TGTGCCATCAGTGTGTCAGGGGGAAGCTATGGCTACACCTTC.

The gene calls are TRBV7-2 and TRBJ2-4; maybe TRBD2 (6 bases). The CDR3 totals 17 residues. Germline V gene sequence: CDR1 SGHTA, CDR2 FQGNSA. Trimming left V 4 bases short and J 4 bases short, with 20 bases between. The CDR3 bases are TGTGCCAGCAGCTGGAGGGGACTGGCCGAAATAAAAAACATTCAGTACTTC. It translates to CASSWRGLAEIKNIQYF.

This clonotype occurred many times. The genes are TRBV4-3 and TRBJ2-5; the match to TRBD2 covers 7 bases. Germline V gene data show CDR1 as LGHNA and CDR2 as YSLEER. The junction had 8 bases not matched to a gene; V was cut back by 4 bases and J by 0 bases. The CDR3 length is 16 residues. The CDR3 region is CASSPTASGYQETQYF. Written as DNA, the CDR3 is TGCGCCAGCAGCCCAACTGCTAGCGGATACCAAGAGACCCAGTACTTC.

V and J are TRBV20-1 and TRBJ2-3; 7 bases line up with TRBD2. The CDR3 spans 15 residues. Germline CDR1 reads DFQATT; CDR2 reads SNEGSKA (reference sequence). With 6 bases clipped from V and 6 bases from J, the junction kept 15 bases outside the gene matches. CDR3 residues: CSADEEGLGGDTQYF. CDR3 DNA: TGCAGTGCAGACGAAGAGGGGCTGGGGGGGGATACGCAGTATTTT.

This chain joins TRBV20-1 and TRBJ2-3, with D tentatively TRBD2 (5 bases). Germline CDR1 DFQATT, CDR2 SNEGSKA (reference sequence). With 4 bases removed from V and 0 bases from J, the gap between germline ends came to 11 bases. The CDR3 consists of 14 residues. CDR3 residues: CSATHWTSTDTQYF. CDR3 bases: TGCAGTGCTACACATTGGACTAGCACAGATACGCAGTATTTT.

The CDR3 sequence: CASSLGSGGSEAFF. CDR3 DNA: TGCGCCAGCAGCTTGGGTAGCGGGGGCTCTGAAGCTTTCTTT. The genes are TRBV5-1 and TRBJ1-1, with D perhaps matching TRBD1 (6 bases). CDR1 and CDR2 from the germline V gene are SGHRS and YFSETQ. This CDR3 is built from 14 residues. The V end was cut by 0 bases, the J end by 6 bases, with 12 bases between.

The rearrangement links TRBV6-5 to TRBJ1-6; no clear D gene. From germline, CDR1 is MNHEY and CDR2 SVGAGI. V lost 5 bases to trimming and J lost 9 bases, with 8 bases between them. The CDR3 runs to 12 residues. CDR3 protein: CASSPRGSPLHF. The CDR3 DNA sequence: TGTGCCAGCAGTCCTCGGGGTTCACCCCTCCACTTT.

This clonotype was recorded once. This chain links TRBV18 with TRBJ2-7, with 10 bases matching TRBD2. Germline CDR1 is KGHSH and CDR2 is LQKENI. The CDR3 is made up of 16 amino acids. J gave up 4 bases and V 4 bases, and 10 bases lay outside the gene matches. In DNA form, the CDR3 reads TGTGCCAGCTCACTGACGGGGGCTAGCGGGGGATACGAGCAGTACTTC. It specifies CASSLTGASGGYEQYF.

This sequence joins TRBV12-3 or TRBV12-4 and TRBJ2-2; no reliable D call. With 6 bases removed from V and 6 bases from J, the gap between germline ends came to 11 bases. This CDR3 comprises 13 residues. The CDR3 region is CASSPRSAGELFF. The CDR3 DNA reads TGTGCCAGCAGCCCCAGATCCGCCGGGGAGCTGTTTTTT.

Many counts were recorded for this clonotype. The rearrangement uses TRBV27 and TRBJ2-7; 8 nucleotides match TRBD1. V lost 2 bases to trimming and J lost 2 bases; unmatched junction nucleotides: 5. The CDR3 runs to 15 residues. CDR1 and CDR2 from the germline V gene are MNHEY and SMNVEV (reference sequence). Here the CDR3 reads CASSLAGTGTYEQYF. The CDR3 nucleotides are TGTGCCAGCAGTTTAGCCGGGACAGGTACCTACGAGCAGTACTTC.

This clonotype was seen a handful of times. The genes are TRBV9 and TRBJ2-5; D unclear. Germline lookup yields CDR1 SGDLS and CDR2 YYNGEE. The length of the CDR3 is 17 residues. V was cut by 0 bases and J by 6 bases, with 21 bases left in between. The CDR3 region has the DNA TGTGCCAGCAGCGTAGATGATATGGGGTCCCCTGCCCAGACCCAGTACTTC. Translated, it gives CASSVDDMGSPAQTQYF.

This clonotype has more than one count but fewer than ten. This rearrangement joins TRBV29-1 to TRBJ1-1, with D maybe TRBD1 (5 bases). The CDR3 covers 14 residues. Germline V gene sequence: CDR1 SQVTM, CDR2 ANQGSEA. V gave up 1 base and J gave up 4 bases, with 13 bases separating them. The chain's CDR3 is CSVEGARGATEAFF. CDR3 DNA: TGCAGCGTTGAAGGGGCACGGGGCGCCACTGAAGCTTTCTTT. Full variable domain (rest looked up from reference TRBV29-1 and TRBJ1-1): SAVISQKPSRDICQRGTSLTIQCQVDSQVTMMFWYRQQPGQSLTLIATANQGSEATYESGFVIDKFPISRPNLTFSTLTVSNMSPEDSSIYLCSVEGARGATEAFFGQGTRLTVV.

Only a few counts were recorded for this clonotype. V is TRBV12-3 or TRBV12-4 and J is TRBJ2-1, with TRBD2 identical over 7 bases. The CDR3 loop spans 16 amino acids. Losses at the gene ends were 6 bases for V and 2 bases for J; bases not matched to a gene: 10. CDR3 region: CASSLGPGGTYNEQFF. Written as DNA, the CDR3 is TGTGCCAGCAGCCTCGGCCCGGGAGGAACCTACAATGAGCAGTTCTTC.

This clonotype was seen a handful of times. J is TRBJ2-4 and V is TRBV20-1; D not certain. Germline-derived CDR1 and CDR2 are DFQATT and SNEGSKA (reference sequence). The CDR3 extends over 15 amino acids. V lost 0 bases, J lost 0 bases, and 9 bases lay in between. The CDR3 loop is CSARERLGAKNIQYF. The CDR3 DNA follows: TGCAGTGCTAGAGAGCGACTGGGAGCCAAAAACATTCAGTACTTC.

This clonotype was detected a few times. V and J are TRBV7-8 and TRBJ2-1; possible D gene TRBD2, 6 bases. The length of the CDR3 is 16 residues. In germline, CDR1 is SGHVS, CDR2 FQNEAQ. The germline V and J ends were trimmed by 4 bases and 0 bases, with 13 bases remaining between them. The CDR3 spells CASSWGTLSSYNEQFF. For the CDR3, the DNA is TGTGCCAGCAGCTGGGGGACTCTGAGCTCCTACAATGAGCAGTTCTTC.

The rearrangement links TRBV5-1 to TRBJ2-1, with TRBD2 identical over 7 bases. This CDR3 spans 15 amino acids. Per germline, CDR1 SGHRS and CDR2 YFSETQ. J was trimmed by 5 bases and V by 4 bases; bases with no gene match: 9. The CDR3, as DNA: TGCGCCAGCAGCCTCCGTCTAGCGGACCACAATGAGCAGTTCTTC. Translation: CASSLRLADHNEQFF.

As concerns this clonotype: This clone may be a read error of a much larger clone one base away. The J gene is TRBJ2-3, the V gene TRBV9; D uncertain. Trimming left V 0 bases short and J 4 bases short, with 6 bases between. The germline V gene has CDR1 SGDLS and CDR2 YYNGEE. The CDR3 has 13 residues. CDR3 sequence: CASSVDVSDTQYF. As DNA, the CDR3 is TGTGCCAGCAGCGTAGATGTGTCAGATACGCAGTATTTT.

This clonotype was detected many times. The DNA is left out, because the CDR3 cannot be placed on it with certainty; the CDR3 is given as TCRdb lists it. This chain links TRBV13 with TRBJ2-1; the D call TRBD1 from the table was never checked on the DNA. The CDR3 comprises 13 residues, both ends counted. In germline, CDR1 is PRHDT, CDR2 FYEKMQ (reference sequence). The CDR3 spells CASSFGQGARKFF.

This clonotype was seen only a few times. The genes are TRBV10-3 and TRBJ2-2; D gene unclear. Trimming shortened V by 7 bases and J by 4 bases, and 4 bases separated the two germline ends. Germline V lookup: CDR1 ENHRY, CDR2 SYGVKD. The CDR3 sequence is 11 residues long. The CDR3 loop reads CAIMVTGELFF. CDR3 bases: TGTGCCATCATGGTCACCGGGGAGCTGTTTTTT.

This clonotype showed up just a few times. V gene TRBV20-1 combines with J gene TRBJ2-3, with TRBD2 matching 7 bases. Germline CDR1 reads DFQATT; CDR2 reads SNEGSKA (reference sequence). CDR3 size: 13 residues. V shed 1 base and J 6 bases; nucleotides not matched to a gene: 4. Here the CDR3 reads CSARGGGYDTQYF. The CDR3 nucleotides read TGCAGTGCTAGAGGCGGGGGATATGATACGCAGTATTTT.

V and J are TRBV30 and TRBJ2-7; 8 bases align to TRBD1. Germline V gene data show CDR1 as GTSNPN and CDR2 as SVGIG (reference sequence). V lost 0 bases to trimming and J lost 3 bases; unmatched junction nucleotides: 4. The CDR3 has 14 amino acids. DNA for the CDR3: TGTGCCTGGAGTGTAAGGGGACAGGTCTACGAGCAGTACTTC. Amino acids: CAWSVRGQVYEQYF. The full variable domain, its missing parts supplied by reference TRBV30 and TRBJ2-7, is SQTIHQWPATLVQPVGSPLSLECTVEGTSNPNLYWYRQAAGRGLQLLFYSVGIGQISSEVPQNLSASRPQDRQFILSSKKLLLSDSGFYLCAWSVRGQVYEQYFGPGTRLTVT.

This clonotype was observed a few times. V and J are TRBV5-6 and TRBJ2-1; a weak D match, TRBD1 (7 bases). The CDR3 is 13 residues long. The V end lost 0 bases, the J end lost 14 bases, and 15 bases lay between the germline ends. CDR1 and CDR2 (germline): SGHDT, YYEEEE. CDR3 region: CASSLGQGGRKFF. The CDR3 DNA follows: TGTGCCAGCAGCTTGGGGCAGGGGGGTCGAAAGTTCTTC. Combining the CDR3 with reference TRBV5-6 and TRBJ2-1 gives the whole variable domain DAGVTQSPTHLIKTRGQQVTLRCSPKSGHDTVSWYQQALGQGPQFIFQYYEEEERQRGNFPDRFSGHQFPNYSSELNVNALLLGDSALYLCASSLGQGGRKFFGPGTRLTVL.

V usage is TRBV6-5 and J usage is TRBJ2-7; TRBD1 matches 7 bases. This CDR3 comprises 13 residues. Looked up from germline, CDR1 is MNHEY and CDR2 is SVGAGI. V trimming: 6 bases; J trimming: 6 bases; junction bases outside the gene matches: 8. This chain's CDR3 is CASSRATGAEQYF. The CDR3 DNA is TGTGCCAGCAGCCGAGCAACAGGGGCCGAGCAGTACTTC.

In this sample, this clonotype turned up a few times. The chain is built from TRBV6-5 and TRBJ2-7; D possibly corresponds to TRBD1 (6 bases). Germline V lookup: CDR1 MNHEY, CDR2 SVGAGI. The V and J ends lost 0 bases and 5 bases respectively, with 14 bases between them. The CDR3 totals 15 residues. The CDR3 sequence: CASSYSETPGDEQYF. The CDR3 DNA reads as TGTGCCAGCAGTTACTCGGAAACTCCAGGGGACGAGCAGTACTTC.

This clonotype came up a few times. V usage is TRBV5-1 and J usage is TRBJ2-3, with TRBD2 matching 10 bases. The CDR3 totals 16 residues. Germline V lookup: CDR1 SGHRS, CDR2 YFSETQ. J gave up 2 bases and V 3 bases, and 6 bases lay outside the gene matches. CDR3 sequence: CASSYGLAENTDTQYF. CDR3 in DNA: TGCGCCAGCAGCTACGGACTAGCGGAAAACACAGATACGCAGTATTTT.

This clonotype was counted only a few times. The gene calls are TRBV6-5 and TRBJ2-5; 9 nucleotides agree with TRBD1. After removal of 4 bases from V and 4 bases from J, the junction contained 7 bases not matched to a gene. CDR3 length equals 15 residues. Germline V CDR1 and CDR2: MNHEY, SVGAGI. The CDR3 sequence is CASSWPGQGLETQYF. CDR3 DNA sequence: TGTGCCAGCAGTTGGCCCGGACAGGGGTTAGAGACCCAGTACTTC.

This chain connects TRBV13 to TRBJ2-7, with D unclear. CDR1 PRHDT and CDR2 FYEKMQ come from the germline V gene (reference sequence). The CDR3 loop spans 16 amino acids. V lost 0 bases, J lost 0 bases, and 12 bases lay in between. CDR3 nucleotide sequence: TGTGCCAGCAGCTTAGGAGGGTTAGAAAGCTCCTACGAGCAGTACTTC. This gives the protein CASSLGGLESSYEQYF.